This T cell receptor beta chain derives from a study of T cells after yellow fever vaccination. About the research overall: For low cell numbers, libraries were made with SMART-Seq v4 Ultra Low Input.

Via MiXCR, TCRdb re-called the 5' RACE reads, giving one row per CDR3 protein. The sample includes a few hundred thousand distinct CDR3 sequences, 3% to 4.5% of them seen just once. Study results and limitations: The bulk population could contribute abundant contaminating clonotypes to FACS-sorted repertoires.

This clonotype was detected a few times. Its target is unknown. The source of this sequence is a man younger than 35 who received the YFV17D yellow fever vaccine. This material consisted of PBMCs, taken on the day of the yellow fever booster vaccination.

CDR3 loop: CASSLGETHQPQHF. The CDR3 nucleotides read TGTGCCAGCAGCTTAGGGGAGACCCATCAGCCCCAGCATTTT. The chain is built from TRBV7-9 and TRBJ1-5; D unresolved. Germline CDR1 SEHNR, CDR2 FQNEAQ (reference sequence). Trimming shortened V by 1 base and J by 5 bases, and 9 bases separated the two germline ends. The CDR3 sequence is 14 residues long.